This TCR beta chain was sequenced for a study of T cell responses to AZD1222 COVID-19 vaccine. Assay: immunoSEQ multiplex PCR; the TCRdb copy retains only in-frame clones and omits some. Altogether about 48,000 clones are present, 89% being singletons, with the ten largest covering roughly 5.2%. In its sample, this clone was seen once. Its antigen remains unknown. CDR3 length: 20 amino acids. V was clipped by 0 bases and J by 3 bases, with 27 bases between them. Per the germline V gene, CDR1 is LGHDT and CDR2 is YNNKEL (reference sequence). Study findings and constraints: Epitopes outside B.1.351 and B.1.1.7 mutated regions reportedly drew nearly half of spike TCRs. The span of vaccine-associated CD4 TCRs extended across spike, with dominance at 160-218 and 743-854. Possibly, clonal diversity was underestimated; donors were largely white British and included more females.

The material sequenced was peripheral blood, taken 28 days after the second AZD1222 dose. The genes are TRBV3-1 (or the pseudogene TRBV3-2) and TRBJ2-7; the D gene is possibly TRBD1 (5 bases). The source of this sequence is an adult who received the AZD1222 COVID-19 vaccine. As DNA, the CDR3 is TGTGCCAGCAGCCAAGAGGGTTGGGTCCCAGGGCGGACAATTATCTACGAGCAGTACTTC. Protein sequence: CASSQEGWVPGRTIIYEQYF.